This T cell receptor (beta chain) was observed in a study of cytomegalovirus exposure and HLA in healthy donors. Concerning this clone itself: What it binds is not known.

The primer mix had 60 Vbeta and 13 Jbeta primers. Data came from immunoSEQ multiplex PCR; TCRdb stores just in-frame clones and leaves some out. The table shows 45,000 to 65,000 clones, with approximately 70% occurring only once. Trimming removed 7 bases from V and 2 bases from J, with 12 bases in between. Germline CDR1 reads SQVTM; CDR2 reads ANQGSEA. CDR3 size: 12 residues. Study observations and caveats: Relative to equally common others, HLA-associated TCR beta chains showed greater clonal expansion in a later analysis.

Sequenced input: PBMCs. The receptor comes from a man in his late teens or twenties in good health and CMV-seronegative. This rearrangement joins TRBV29-1 to TRBJ2-7, with D possibly TRBD1 on 6 matching bases. CDR3: CSAGAGPYEQYF. CDR3 DNA sequence: TGCAGCGCAGGGGCGGGCCCCTACGAGCAGTACTTC.